Listed below are T cell receptor beta chains from one sample, sequenced in a study of blood T cell repertoires in COVID-19. TCRdb's table, derived via immunoSEQ multiplex PCR, lists solely in-frame clones and lacks some. This table holds 50,000 or so clones, more than 75% found once. The sequencing sample was made of peripheral blood. Receptors were obtained from an older man with acute or convalescent COVID-19. Both conserved end residues are part of each CDR3. The order of the fields is J gene, D gene, V gene, clone size, CDR3 DNA, CDR3 protein. D genes are given only for firm matches. Rows give clone size only sometimes, using once, few, many, or a class for an expanded clone.

TRBJ1-5	TRBD1	TRBV18	NA	TGTGCCAGCTCAGCGACAGGGGGCGCGGACAATCAGCCCCAGCATTTT	CASSATGGADNQPQHF
TRBJ1-2	NA	TRBV6-1	once	TGTGCCAGCAGTGAAGGGCAGGGGAATGGCTACACCTTC	CASSEGQGNGYTF
TRBJ1-1	NA	TRBV5-6	NA	TGTGCCAGCAGCGCGCGAGGGCAGAACACTGAAGCTTTCTTT	CASSARGQNTEAFF
TRBJ2-2	TRBD2	TRBV18	NA	TGTGCCAGCTCACCTGTGGGACTAGCGGGAGGAAGTAACACCGGGGAGCTGTTTTTT	CASSPVGLAGGSNTGELFF
TRBJ2-1	TRBD2	TRBV2	NA	TGTGCCAGCAGTGAGGAAGCGGGAGCGTACAATGAGCAGTTCTTC	CASSEEAGAYNEQFF
TRBJ2-1	NA	TRBV19	NA	TGTGCCAGTAGGAGGATGACAGGCTACAATGAGCAGTTCTTC	CASRRMTGYNEQFF
TRBJ2-7	TRBD2	TRBV29-1	NA	TGCAGCGTTGAGGCCCTAGCGGGTTACGAGCAGTACTTC	CSVEALAGYEQYF
TRBJ2-7	TRBD2	TRBV14	once	TGTGCCAGCAGCCAAGAGACAGAGACACTAGCGGGAGCAGACGAGCAGTACTTC	CASSQETETLAGADEQYF
TRBJ2-3	TRBD2	TRBV27	once	TGTGCCAGCAGAGCTAGCGGGGGTGATACGCAGTATTTT	CASRASGGDTQYF
TRBJ2-3	TRBD1	TRBV30	NA	TGTGCCTGGAGAGCCCCTCGGGACAGGCTCACAGATACGCAGTATTTT	CAWRAPRDRLTDTQYF
TRBJ1-6	NA	TRBV30	NA	TGTGCCTGGAGTGTACTGGACAGTTCACCCCTCCACTTT	CAWSVLDSSPLHF
TRBJ2-3	NA	TRBV28	NA	TGTGCCAGCAGTTTAGTAACAGATACGCAGTATTTT	CASSLVTDTQYF
TRBJ2-3	TRBD1	TRBV19	NA	TGTGCCAGTAGTGAACCTAGGGGGCCCAGGGATACGCAGTATTTT	CASSEPRGPRDTQYF